Shown below are 22 T cell receptor beta chains from a single sample sequenced in a study of T cells after yellow fever vaccination. MiXCR, applied by TCRdb to the 5' RACE reads, yields one record per CDR3 protein. The data show about 630,000 distinct CDR3 sequences, 9% to 15% seen once. The sample here was PBMCs, taken on the day of the yellow fever booster vaccination. Every receptor here comes from a man aged 30 to 39 who received the YFV17D yellow fever vaccine.

Worth noting for this clonotype: The junction departs from germline at one end; a sequencing error may be responsible. V usage is TRBV6-2 or TRBV6-3 and J usage is TRBJ2-2, with TRBD1 identical over 7 bases. Germline assignment: CDR1 MNHEY and CDR2 SVGEGT. The CDR3 spans 15 residues. The CDR3: CGSSTGTANTGELFF. CDR3 nucleotides: TGTGGCAGCAGCACCGGGACAGCGAACACCGGGGAGCTGTTTTTT.

V gene TRBV29-1 combines with J gene TRBJ2-7; TRBD2 might be the D (7 bases). The CDR3 runs to 11 residues. Germline CDR1 SQVTM, CDR2 ANQGSEA. Trimming removed 4 bases from V and 7 bases from J, with 11 bases in between. CDR3: CSVGTAGEQYF. Written as DNA, the CDR3 is TGCAGCGTTGGGACAGCGGGGGAGCAGTACTTC.

This clonotype came up a few times. This chain connects TRBV18 to TRBJ2-3; D is uncertain. Germline loops: CDR1 KGHSH, CDR2 LQKENI. V shed 3 bases and J shed 4 bases, with 8 bases lying between them. The CDR3 has 13 residues. This CDR3 reads CASSPSEADTQYF. As DNA, the CDR3 is TGTGCCAGCTCACCGTCCGAGGCAGATACGCAGTATTTT.

This clonotype was seen more than once but under ten times. V gene TRBV6-2 or TRBV6-3 combines with J gene TRBJ1-1; a weak D match, TRBD1 (6 bases). This CDR3 region has 17 residues. The V end was cut by 3 bases, the J end by 1 base, with 18 bases between. CDR1 and CDR2 from the germline V gene are MNHEY and SVGEGT. Written as DNA, the CDR3 is TGTGCCAGCAGTTATGACTACTTTGGGACATCGAACACTGAAGCTTTCTTT. This codes for CASSYDYFGTSNTEAFF.

This clonotype showed up just a few times. The V and J genes are TRBV20-1 and TRBJ2-1; 7 nucleotides match TRBD1. J was trimmed by 4 bases and V by 2 bases; bases with no gene match: 8. CDR1 is DFQATT and CDR2 is SNEGSKA in the germline V gene (reference sequence). The CDR3 is made up of 15 amino acids. The CDR3 is CSARTTGFLYNEQFF. The CDR3 DNA reads TGCAGTGCTAGAACGACAGGGTTTCTTTACAATGAGCAGTTCTTC.

A few counts support this clonotype. CDR3 sequence reads: CASSNLRDREFF. CDR3 in DNA: TGTGCCAGCAGCAACCTCCGGGACAGGGAGTTCTTC. The chain combines TRBV11-2 with TRBJ2-1; 9 nucleotides match TRBD1. Germline V gives CDR1 SGHAT, CDR2 FQNNGV. With 5 bases clipped from V and 14 bases from J, the junction kept 7 bases outside the gene matches. The CDR3 loop spans 12 amino acids.

This clonotype was counted only a few times. The V call is TRBV7-2, the J call TRBJ2-1; a possible D gene is TRBD1 (6 bases). The CDR3 is 16 residues long. V dropped 4 bases and J dropped 4 bases, with 17 bases sitting between them. The germline V gene has CDR1 SGHTA and CDR2 FQGNSA. Here the CDR3 reads CASSYYPRTEYNEQFF. The CDR3, as DNA: TGTGCCAGCAGCTACTACCCCCGGACAGAATACAATGAGCAGTTCTTC.

This clonotype came up a few times. The genes are TRBV12-3 or TRBV12-4 and TRBJ2-2; 7 nucleotides agree with TRBD2. V was pared by 6 bases and J by 1 base, with 8 bases of the junction left unmatched. There are 16 residues in the CDR3. Written as DNA, the CDR3 is TGTGCCAGCAGCCCTCTAGCGGCAATGAACACCGGGGAGCTGTTTTTT. It is translated as CASSPLAAMNTGELFF.

This clonotype was counted a few times. The V and J genes are TRBV20-1 and TRBJ2-2; perhaps TRBD1 as D (6 bases). Trimming left V 3 bases short and J 6 bases short, with 14 bases between. Germline CDR1 reads DFQATT; CDR2 reads SNEGSKA (reference sequence). The CDR3 has 14 amino acids. CDR3 DNA: TGCAGTGCTAGTAGGGTTGAGGGGGCCGGGGAGCTGTTTTTT. This sequence encodes CSASRVEGAGELFF.

This clonotype was counted only a few times. The chain employs TRBV23-1 and TRBJ2-6; D gene ambiguous. TRBV23-1 is classed as an ORF, of uncertain function. The V end was cut by 0 bases, the J end by 6 bases, with 24 bases between. The CDR3 is made up of 20 amino acids. In DNA form, the CDR3 reads TGCGCCAGCAGTCAATCGGGCTCTTGGCCCCCTTTCTCTCTGGCCAACGTCCTGACTTTC. Residues: CASSQSGSWPPFSLANVLTF.

This clonotype was recorded a few times. V usage is TRBV5-1 and J usage is TRBJ2-3; D is undetermined. This CDR3 comprises 14 residues. V dropped 6 bases and J dropped 0 bases, with 11 bases sitting between them. Germline CDR1 and CDR2: SGHRS and YFSETQ. The CDR3 nucleotides read TGCGCCAGCAAGGAACAGATTAGCACAGATACGCAGTATTTT. Translated, it gives CASKEQISTDTQYF.

This clonotype appeared a few times. The gene calls are TRBV24-1 and TRBJ1-2; 8 nucleotides align to TRBD1. Trimming removed 4 bases from V and 9 bases from J; junction bases left unmatched: 3. This CDR3 spans 12 amino acids. Per the germline V gene, CDR1 is KGHDR and CDR2 is SFDVKD. CDR3 region: CATSERTGRYTF. As DNA, the CDR3 is TGTGCCACCAGTGAACGGACAGGGCGCTACACCTTC.

The chain employs TRBV11-2 and TRBJ2-1; 9 bases fit TRBD1. The CDR3 runs to 16 residues. Germline CDR1 SGHAT, CDR2 FQNNGV. V lost 5 bases to trimming and J lost 2 bases; unmatched junction nucleotides: 7. CDR3 in DNA: TGTGCCAGCAGCGTATTCTGGGACAGGGCCTACAATGAGCAGTTCTTC. Its protein product is CASSVFWDRAYNEQFF.

This clonotype has more than one count but fewer than ten. The chain employs TRBV19 and TRBJ1-4; D call uncertain. Looked up from germline, CDR1 is LNHDA and CDR2 is SQIVND (reference sequence). V lost 6 bases, J lost 5 bases, and 13 bases lay in between. The CDR3 covers 14 residues. CDR3 sequence: CASSAAGHNEKLFF. CDR3 bases: TGTGCCAGTAGCGCCGCGGGCCACAATGAAAAACTGTTTTTT.

This chain connects TRBV19 to TRBJ1-2; no definite D call. There are 14 residues in the CDR3. The V end lost 3 bases, the J end lost 8 bases, and 16 bases lay between the germline ends. From germline, CDR1 is LNHDA and CDR2 SQIVND (reference sequence). The CDR3 region has the DNA TGTGCCAGTAGTATGACCGGGCCTTCAGGCGGCTACACCTTC. This encodes CASSMTGPSGGYTF.

This clonotype appeared a few times. This chain connects TRBV9 to TRBJ2-4; a weak D match, TRBD2 (5 bases). The length of the CDR3 is 16 residues. CDR1 SGDLS and CDR2 YYNGEE come from the germline V gene. V gave up 6 bases and J gave up 8 bases, with 24 bases separating them. CDR3 in amino acids: CASTRGPTQLGYIQYF. The CDR3 bases are TGTGCCAGCACCAGAGGACCAACCCAACTAGGGTACATTCAGTACTTC.

This rearrangement joins TRBV10-3 to TRBJ2-1; 9 nucleotides agree with TRBD1. Trimming cost V 6 bases and J 6 bases; bases outside gene matches: 6. The CDR3 covers 14 residues. Germline CDR1 ENHRY, CDR2 SYGVKD. The CDR3: CAIRPGQGTNEQFF. The CDR3 bases are TGTGCCATCAGACCGGGACAGGGCACCAATGAGCAGTTCTTC.

The table lists this clonotype with many counts. The V gene is TRBV20-1, the J gene TRBJ2-7, with 16 bases identical to TRBD2. V shed 5 bases, J shed 7 bases, and the junction held 11 bases outside the gene matches. The CDR3 length is 16 residues. The germline CDR1 and CDR2 sequences are DFQATT and SNEGSKA (reference sequence). The CDR3 bases are TGCAGTGCTCCCGGGACTAGCGGGAGGGGACACGCTGAGCAGTACTTC. The encoded protein is CSAPGTSGRGHAEQYF.

This clonotype was detected only a few times. This chain links TRBV5-1 with TRBJ1-1; D unclear. The CDR3 length is 12 residues. Trimming cost V 4 bases and J 8 bases, with 12 bases left between them. Germline loops: CDR1 SGHRS, CDR2 YFSETQ. CDR3: CASSPLGSEAFF. The DNA for the CDR3 is TGCGCCAGCAGCCCCCTAGGCAGCGAAGCTTTCTTT.

The CDR3 loop is CASSLNPVASAADEQFF. As DNA, the CDR3 is TGTGCCAGCAGCTTGAATCCCGTCGCCTCCGCAGCCGATGAGCAGTTCTTC. The gene calls are TRBV5-6 and TRBJ2-1; D is uncertain. This CDR3 has 17 amino acids. The V end was cut by 1 base, the J end by 8 bases, with 22 bases between. Germline V CDR1 and CDR2: SGHDT, YYEEEE.

This chain joins TRBV7-9 and TRBJ1-1; 9 bases match TRBD1. The CDR3 runs 14 residues. Germline lookup yields CDR1 SEHNR and CDR2 FQNEAQ (reference sequence). Trimming removed 5 bases from V and 4 bases from J; junction bases left unmatched: 5. DNA of the CDR3: TGTGCCAGCAGCCCCGGACAGGGGACCACTGAAGCTTTCTTT. As protein: CASSPGQGTTEAFF.

This clonotype occurred a few times. The rearrangement uses TRBV9 and TRBJ1-2; TRBD1 aligns across 8 bases. This CDR3 has 15 residues. Unmatched junction bases numbered 11, after V lost 5 bases and J lost 5 bases. Germline CDR1 SGDLS, CDR2 YYNGEE. This CDR3 is CASRTSITGGYGYTF. CDR3 in DNA: TGTGCCAGCAGGACCTCGATTACAGGGGGATATGGCTACACCTTC. The whole variable domain, remainder taken from reference TRBV9 and TRBJ1-2, is DSGVTQTPKHLITATGQRVTLRCSPRSGDLSVYWYQQSLDQGLQFLIQYYNGEERAKGNILERFSAQQFPDLHSELNLSSLELGDSALYFCASRTSITGGYGYTFGSGTRLTVV.